Listed below are T cell receptor beta chains from one sample, sequenced in a study of blood T cell repertoires in COVID-19. Using immunoSEQ multiplex PCR, the repertoire was profiled, and TCRdb retains in-frame clones only, with some absent. The sample comprises about 100,000 clones, more than 75% of which are singletons, and roughly 13% rests with the top ten. Sample: peripheral blood. The source of these receptors is a human donor in a cohort sampled during active COVID-19. Each CDR3 is given with its conserved first and last residue. Each record gives: D gene, V gene, J gene, clone size, CDR3 DNA, CDR3 protein. The D gene is left open where the match is weak. Clone size is stated in some rows and not others, as once, few, many or a class when expanded.

d_call: .
v_call: TRBV7-9
j_call: TRBJ2-1
clone_size: .
cdr3_nt: TGTGCCAGCAGCTTATCTCTCTCAGCGGCTAGGACCTACAATGAGCAGTTCTTC
cdr3_aa: CASSLSLSAARTYNEQFF

d_call: TRBD1
v_call: TRBV6-6
j_call: TRBJ2-7
clone_size: .
cdr3_nt: TGTGCCAGCAGAGGGACAGGGAGTTTAAGCTCCTACGAGCAGTACTTC
cdr3_aa: CASRGTGSLSSYEQYF

d_call: TRBD1
v_call: TRBV7-2
j_call: TRBJ1-1
clone_size: .
cdr3_nt: TGTGCCAGCAGCCAACCGCCGGGACAGATGAACACTGAAGCTTTCTTT
cdr3_aa: CASSQPPGQMNTEAFF

d_call: .
v_call: TRBV7-2
j_call: TRBJ1-4
clone_size: .
cdr3_nt: TGTGCCAGCAGCTTAGCGGGGCTTATGAGTGAAAAACTGTTTTTT
cdr3_aa: CASSLAGLMSEKLFF

d_call: TRBD1
v_call: TRBV6-1
j_call: TRBJ2-1
clone_size: once
cdr3_nt: TGTGCCAGCAGTGGGTACGGGACAGAGGATTACAATGAGCAGTTCTTC
cdr3_aa: CASSGYGTEDYNEQFF

d_call: TRBD1
v_call: TRBV7-2
j_call: TRBJ2-2
clone_size: .
cdr3_nt: TGTGCCAGCAGCTTAGAACAGGGGTACACCGGGGAGCTGTTTTTT
cdr3_aa: CASSLEQGYTGELFF

d_call: TRBD1
v_call: TRBV16
j_call: TRBJ1-2
clone_size: .
cdr3_nt: TGTGCCAGCAGCCTGACAGGGGAACACTATGGCTACACCTTC
cdr3_aa: CASSLTGEHYGYTF

d_call: .
v_call: TRBV19
j_call: TRBJ1-2
clone_size: .
cdr3_nt: TGTGCCAGTAGTCAAGGTGGGAGTAACTATGGCTACACCTTC
cdr3_aa: CASSQGGSNYGYTF

d_call: .
v_call: TRBV27
j_call: TRBJ2-5
clone_size: .
cdr3_nt: TGTGCCAGCAGTTTATCGGATCCCTCCCTAGGGACCCAGTACTTC
cdr3_aa: CASSLSDPSLGTQYF

d_call: TRBD1
v_call: TRBV19
j_call: TRBJ2-2
clone_size: .
cdr3_nt: TGTGCCAGTAGTACGGGACAGGGGGGGGGCGGGGAGCTGTTTTTT
cdr3_aa: CASSTGQGGGGELFF

d_call: .
v_call: TRBV2
j_call: TRBJ1-6
clone_size: .
cdr3_nt: TGTGCCAGCAGTGTTGCGGGCAATAATTCACCCCTCCACTTT
cdr3_aa: CASSVAGNNSPLHF

d_call: .
v_call: TRBV2
j_call: TRBJ1-1
clone_size: .
cdr3_nt: TGTGCCAGCGCCCGGGGAACTGAAGCTTTCTTT
cdr3_aa: CASARGTEAFF

d_call: .
v_call: TRBV3-1/TRBV3-2
j_call: TRBJ1-2
clone_size: .
cdr3_nt: TGTGCCAGCAGCCGCCGAGGACGGGAACTTAACTATGGCTACACCTTC
cdr3_aa: CASSRRGRELNYGYTF

d_call: TRBD2
v_call: TRBV5-1
j_call: TRBJ2-1
clone_size: .
cdr3_nt: TGCGCCAGCAGCCGTAGCGGGGGGGCCGATGAGCAGTTCTTC
cdr3_aa: CASSRSGGADEQFF

d_call: TRBD1
v_call: TRBV19
j_call: TRBJ2-7
clone_size: .
cdr3_nt: TGTGCCAGTAGTTCCCCGGGACAGGGTTCCTACGAGCAGTACTTC
cdr3_aa: CASSSPGQGSYEQYF

d_call: .
v_call: TRBV11-2
j_call: TRBJ1-2
clone_size: .
cdr3_nt: TGTGCCAGCAGCCTGGTGGGCGGGGTCAAATTCTATGGCTACACCTTC
cdr3_aa: CASSLVGGVKFYGYTF

d_call: TRBD1
v_call: TRBV4-3
j_call: TRBJ1-2
clone_size: .
cdr3_nt: TGCGCCAGCAGCCAAGATGGACAGGGTGGCTATGGCTACACCTTC
cdr3_aa: CASSQDGQGGYGYTF

d_call: TRBD2
v_call: TRBV7-2
j_call: TRBJ2-3
clone_size: .
cdr3_nt: TGTGCCAGCAGCTTAGTAGCGGGGGGGACAGATACGCAGTATTTT
cdr3_aa: CASSLVAGGTDTQYF

d_call: .
v_call: TRBV9
j_call: TRBJ1-3
clone_size: .
cdr3_nt: TGTGCCAGCAGCGTAGGAGGGTCAGACTCTGGAAACACCATATATTTT
cdr3_aa: CASSVGGSDSGNTIYF

d_call: TRBD1
v_call: TRBV5-1
j_call: TRBJ2-7
clone_size: once
cdr3_nt: TGCGCCAGCAGCTTGGGTTATCCAGGGGGCTTGTACGAGCAGTACTTC
cdr3_aa: CASSLGYPGGLYEQYF

d_call: .
v_call: TRBV18
j_call: TRBJ1-1
clone_size: .
cdr3_nt: TGTGCCAGCTCAGAGGGTCAGAACACTGAAGCTTTCTTT
cdr3_aa: CASSEGQNTEAFF

d_call: .
v_call: TRBV12-5
j_call: TRBJ2-4
clone_size: .
cdr3_nt: TGTGCTAGTGCCCTGGACTTAGCCAAAAACATTCAGTACTTC
cdr3_aa: CASALDLAKNIQYF

d_call: TRBD1
v_call: TRBV6-5
j_call: TRBJ2-7
clone_size: .
cdr3_nt: TGTGCCAGCAGTTACAGGGACAGGGGGTACGAGCAGTACTTC
cdr3_aa: CASSYRDRGYEQYF

d_call: .
v_call: TRBV10-3
j_call: TRBJ2-1
clone_size: .
cdr3_nt: TGTGCCATAGCGCGAGGGGGCAATGAGCAGTTCTTC
cdr3_aa: CAIARGGNEQFF

d_call: .
v_call: TRBV18
j_call: TRBJ1-4
clone_size: .
cdr3_nt: TGTGCCAGCTCACCTGACAGCCGAAATGAAAAACTGTTTTTT
cdr3_aa: CASSPDSRNEKLFF

d_call: TRBD2
v_call: TRBV5-6
j_call: TRBJ2-3
clone_size: .
cdr3_nt: TGTGCCAGCCATCCGGGACTAGCGGGAGGGTTCACAGATACGCAGTATTTT
cdr3_aa: CASHPGLAGGFTDTQYF

d_call: .
v_call: TRBV3-1/TRBV3-2
j_call: TRBJ2-1
clone_size: .
cdr3_nt: TGTGCCAGCAGCCAAGAGGGGCAGGGGTTGTACAATGAGCAGTTCTTC
cdr3_aa: CASSQEGQGLYNEQFF

d_call: .
v_call: TRBV6-6
j_call: TRBJ1-1
clone_size: .
cdr3_nt: TGTGCCAGCAGTCCCAGTAACACTGAAGCTTTCTTT
cdr3_aa: CASSPSNTEAFF

d_call: .
v_call: TRBV10-3
j_call: TRBJ1-1
clone_size: .
cdr3_nt: TGTGCCATCAGTGAGAGACAGGCGAACACTGAAGCTTTCTTT
cdr3_aa: CAISERQANTEAFF

d_call: .
v_call: TRBV12-3/TRBV12-4
j_call: TRBJ2-7
clone_size: .
cdr3_nt: TGTGCCACCCGAAGAACAGGCTACGAGCAGTACTTC
cdr3_aa: CATRRTGYEQYF

d_call: .
v_call: TRBV15
j_call: TRBJ2-5
clone_size: .
cdr3_nt: TGTGCCACCAAACCCACTTACTCGGACGGGTCGGGGGAGACCCAGTACTTC
cdr3_aa: CATKPTYSDGSGETQYF